What follows are 9 T cell receptor beta chains derived from one specimen sequenced in a study of neurological immune-mediated disorders. From the 5' RACE reads, TCRdb called clonotypes with MiXCR, one entry per CDR3 protein. This table holds 35,000 to 45,000 distinct CDR3 sequences, around 6.8% found once. The specimen was PBMCs. These receptors came from a woman in her forties in good health.

This clonotype was seen repeatedly, ten times or more. V gene TRBV29-1 combines with J gene TRBJ1-2; D possibly corresponds to TRBD1 (6 bases). The CDR3 has 15 residues. Germline V gene lookup returns CDR1 SQVTM and CDR2 ANQGSEA. V lost 5 bases and J lost 0, with 16 bases in between. The CDR3 reads CSVLSWTDANYGYTF. The CDR3, as DNA: TGCAGCGTTCTATCCTGGACAGACGCTAACTATGGCTACACCTTC.

On this clonotype: This may be a read error, as it is one base from a much larger clone. This rearrangement joins TRBV10-2 to TRBJ1-5, with D possibly matching TRBD1 (5 bases). Trimming stripped 3 bases from V and 11 bases from J, with 14 bases between. The CDR3 spans 13 residues. The germline gives CDR1 WSHSY, CDR2 SAAADI. This CDR3 reads CASSDWGEQTQHF. CDR3 DNA sequence: TGCGCCAGCAGTGACTGGGGCGAGCAGACCCAGCATTTT.

The sample holds one count of this clonotype. The CDR3 here is CASRQTGDVTYEQYF. The CDR3 DNA reads TGTGCCAGCAGACAGACAGGGGATGTTACCTACGAGCAGTACTTC. The V call is TRBV4-2, the J call TRBJ2-7; 8 positions agree with TRBD1. Germline loops: CDR1 LGHNA, CDR2 YNFKEQ. This CDR3 is built from 15 residues. The V and J ends lost 6 bases and 2 bases, in that order; junction bases with no gene match: 9.

At least ten counts were recorded for this clonotype. The chain recombines TRBV27 with TRBJ1-2, with D perhaps TRBD1 (5 bases). Trimming shortened V by 0 bases and J by 7 bases, and 9 bases separated the two germline ends. The CDR3 contains 13 residues. Germline assignment: CDR1 MNHEY and CDR2 SMNVEV (reference sequence). In nucleotides, the CDR3 is TGTGCCAGCAGTTTATCACCAGGGTCTGGCTACACCTTC. As protein: CASSLSPGSGYTF.

This clonotype was found many times. The gene calls are TRBV6-6 and TRBJ2-1; TRBD1 agrees at 10 bases. Trimming at V came to 5 bases and at J to 7 bases, leaving 5 bases not matched to a gene. CDR1 and CDR2 (germline): MNHNY, SVGAGI (reference sequence). The CDR3 extends over 14 amino acids. The CDR3 here is CASSKGQGNNEQFF. The CDR3 DNA reads TGTGCCAGCAGTAAGGGACAGGGGAATAATGAGCAGTTCTTC.

Notes on this clonotype: A much bigger clone sits one base away, suggesting this may be a read error. This chain connects TRBV3-1 to TRBJ2-5; possibly TRBD2 for D (5 bases). Trimming left V 3 bases short and J 5 bases short, with 16 bases between. This CDR3 is built from 15 residues. Germline lookup yields CDR1 LGHDT and CDR2 YNNKEL (reference sequence). For the CDR3, the DNA is TGTGCCAGCAGCCAGAGCGAGAGGGCCGGGGAGACCCAGTACTTC. Its translation is CASSQSERAGETQYF.

This clonotype was detected ten times or more. The V gene is TRBV5-1, the J gene TRBJ2-1; a possible D gene is TRBD2 (5 bases). Germline V gene data show CDR1 as SGHRS and CDR2 as YFSETQ. The CDR3 totals 15 residues. V was shortened by 4 bases and J by 2 bases, with 13 bases between the two germline ends. The CDR3 region is CASSLGLDTYNEQFF. The CDR3 coding sequence is TGCGCCAGCAGCCTTGGACTGGATACCTACAATGAGCAGTTCTTC.

The chain has TRBV20-1 and TRBJ2-1, with 7 nucleotides matching TRBD1. CDR1 DFQATT and CDR2 SNEGSKA come from the germline V gene (reference sequence). There are 18 residues in the CDR3. V shed 1 base and J 5 bases; nucleotides not matched to a gene: 17. The CDR3 bases are TGCAGTGCTAGAGGCCCAACGGGACAGCGAGGATTCAACAATGAGCAGTTCTTC. Its translation: CSARGPTGQRGFNNEQFF.

This clonotype has a count of ten or more. This chain uses TRBV28 with TRBJ2-3, with 8 bases aligning to TRBD2. The ends lost 7 bases at V and 0 bases at J; junction bases unmatched: 6. The germline gives CDR1 MDHEN, CDR2 SYDVKM. The CDR3 has 15 amino acids. The CDR3 loop reads CASTRGGLSTDTQYF. The CDR3 bases are TGTGCCAGCACCCGGGGGGGCCTGAGCACAGATACGCAGTATTTT.